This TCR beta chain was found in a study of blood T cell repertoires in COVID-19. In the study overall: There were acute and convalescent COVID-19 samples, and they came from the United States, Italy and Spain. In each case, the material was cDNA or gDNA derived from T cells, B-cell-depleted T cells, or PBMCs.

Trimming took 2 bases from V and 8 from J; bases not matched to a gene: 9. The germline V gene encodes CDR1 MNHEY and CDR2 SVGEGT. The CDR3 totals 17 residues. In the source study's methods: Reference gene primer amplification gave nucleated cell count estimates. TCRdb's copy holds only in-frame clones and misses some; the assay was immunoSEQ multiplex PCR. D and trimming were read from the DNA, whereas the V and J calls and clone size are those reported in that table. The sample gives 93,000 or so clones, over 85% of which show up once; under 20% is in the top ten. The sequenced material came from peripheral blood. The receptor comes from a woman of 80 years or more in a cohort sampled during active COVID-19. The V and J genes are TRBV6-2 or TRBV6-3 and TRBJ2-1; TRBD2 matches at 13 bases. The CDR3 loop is CASSYPPGLAGLDEQFF. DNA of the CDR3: TGTGCCAGCAGTTACCCCCCGGGACTAGCGGGATTGGATGAGCAGTTCTTC.